One and the same sample provided the 14 T cell receptor beta chains below, sequenced in a study of identifying expanded T cells in peripheral blood. Only in-frame clones appear in the TCRdb table, and some are missing; sequencing was by immunoSEQ multiplex PCR. The sample lists 100,000 to 150,000 clones, approximately 86% occurring once. Sequences were obtained from blood. Receptors were obtained from a person aged 18 to 70 in good health.

The table lists this clone with a few counts. The gene calls are TRBV6-1 and TRBJ1-6; weak D call: TRBD1 (6 bases). Trimming removed 1 base from V and 7 bases from J, with 11 bases in between. The V gene's germline CDR1 is MNHNS and CDR2 SASEGT. The CDR3 contains 15 residues. The DNA of the CDR3 is TGTGCCAGCAGTGAAGTACAGGGTCAGAATTCACCCCTCCACTTT. Its protein product is CASSEVQGQNSPLHF.

The chain couples TRBV27 to TRBJ2-1; D gene ambiguous. Trimming shortened V by 3 bases and J by 5 bases, and 8 bases separated the two germline ends. Germline V gene sequence: CDR1 MNHEY, CDR2 SMNVEV (reference sequence). The CDR3 runs 13 residues. The CDR3 is CASSFNGDNEQFF. Here the CDR3 DNA reads TGTGCCAGCAGTTTTAACGGAGACAATGAGCAGTTCTTC.

CDR3 nucleotides: TGTGCCAGCAGGTCGACAGGGGGCAATCAGCCCCAGCATTTT. It is translated as CASRSTGGNQPQHF. The rearrangement uses TRBV27 and TRBJ1-5, with TRBD1 matching over 8 bases. V shed 6 bases and J 2 bases; nucleotides not matched to a gene: 3. The germline CDR1 and CDR2 sequences are MNHEY and SMNVEV (reference sequence). The CDR3 covers 14 residues.

V gene TRBV10-3 combines with J gene TRBJ2-3; the match to TRBD2 covers 10 bases. There are 14 residues in the CDR3. V trimming: 8 bases; J trimming: 2 bases; junction bases outside the gene matches: 4. CDR1 is ENHRY, CDR2 SYGVKD, per germline. The CDR3 spells CAISGTSDTDTQYF. DNA for the CDR3: TGTGCCATCTCCGGGACTAGCGACACAGATACGCAGTATTTT.

The chain joins TRBV11-1 to TRBJ2-7; the D is unclear. This CDR3 spans 15 amino acids. Trimming took off 1 base at V and 3 bases at J, with 13 bases between the two ends. Germline lookup yields CDR1 SGHAT and CDR2 FQDESV (reference sequence). CDR3 region: CASSLGSAAVYEQYF. CDR3 sequence (DNA): TGTGCCAGCAGCTTAGGGTCCGCTGCAGTCTACGAGCAGTACTTC.

This clone was seen only a few times. Written as DNA, the CDR3 is TGTGCCAGCAGCTCCGGACTGGCCACCGGGGAGCTGTTTTTT. It specifies CASSSGLATGELFF. The chain links TRBV7-3 to TRBJ2-2; the D gene is possibly TRBD2 (5 bases). Between the trimmed V and J ends, which lost 4 bases and 4 bases, there was a span of 10 bases. The CDR3 is 14 amino acids. Germline-derived CDR1 and CDR2 are SGHTA and FQGTGA.

The rearrangement joins TRBV6-5 to TRBJ1-3, with 8 bases identical to TRBD1. The CDR3 contains 15 residues. The V segment lost 6 bases and the J segment 0 bases; nucleotides outside the gene matches: 4. Germline CDR1 is MNHEY and CDR2 is SVGAGI. CDR3 in amino acids: CASRGQAHSGNTIYF. Written as DNA, the CDR3 is TGTGCCAGCAGGGGACAGGCCCACTCTGGAAACACCATATATTTT.

As concerns this clone: The sample has other DNA sequences that encode this CDR3 too. This chain uses TRBV4-3 with TRBJ2-3, with unresolved D. The V end was cut by 1 base, the J end by 1 base, with 6 bases between. Germline V gene sequence: CDR1 LGHNA, CDR2 YSLEER. The length of the CDR3 is 14 residues. CDR3 in amino acids: CASSQGGGTDTQYF. In nucleotides, the CDR3 is TGCGCCAGCAGCCAAGGTGGGGGCACAGATACGCAGTATTTT.

V gene TRBV7-6 combines with J gene TRBJ2-2, with 7 bases lining up with TRBD1. V shed 4 bases, J shed 0 bases, and the junction held 2 bases outside the gene matches. The germline V gene encodes CDR1 SGHVS and CDR2 FNYEAQ. The CDR3 runs 15 residues. CDR3 bases: TGTGCCAGCAGCTCAGGACAGGCGAACACCGGGGAGCTGTTTTTT. Encoded protein: CASSSGQANTGELFF.

This chain connects TRBV2 to TRBJ2-4; possible D gene TRBD2, 6 bases. This CDR3 is built from 13 residues. In germline, CDR1 is SNHLY, CDR2 FYNNEI. V was clipped by 8 bases and J by 6 bases, with 14 bases between them. CDR3 nucleotides: TGTGCCAGCTCCCCTGGCGGGGTAAACATTCAGTACTTC. This encodes CASSPGGVNIQYF. Full variable domain (rest looked up from reference TRBV2 and TRBJ2-4): EPEVTQTPSHQVTQMGQEVILRCVPISNHLYFYWYRQILGQKVEFLVSFYNNEISEKSEIFDDQFSVERPDGSNFTLKIRSTKLEDSAMYFCASSPGGVNIQYFGAGTRLSVL.

The J gene is TRBJ2-7, the V gene TRBV28, with 8 bases fitting TRBD1. There are 15 residues in the CDR3. V gave up 3 bases and J gave up 6 bases; unmatched junction bases: 10. Germline values: CDR1 MDHEN, CDR2 SYDVKM. The CDR3 protein is CASSFGGQGTIEQYF. The CDR3 DNA sequence: TGTGCCAGCAGTTTTGGAGGACAGGGAACAATCGAGCAGTACTTC.

With regard to this clone: Other DNA sequences of this sample code for an identical CDR3. The CDR3 is CASSPAETQYF. CDR3 nucleotides: TGTGCCAGCTCACCGGCGGAGACCCAGTACTTC. The V gene is TRBV18, the J gene TRBJ2-5; D is undetermined. CDR1 is KGHSH, CDR2 LQKENI, per germline. CDR3 length: 11 residues. V dropped 3 bases and J dropped 5 bases, with 4 bases sitting between them. The variable domain in full, completed from reference TRBV18 and TRBJ2-5, reads NAGVMQNPRHLVRRRGQEARLRCSPMKGHSHVYWYRQLPEEGLKFMVYLQKENIIDESGMPKERFSAEFPKEGPSILRIQQVVRGDSAAYFCASSPAETQYFGPGTRLLVL.

The chain couples TRBV14 to TRBJ2-5; D is undetermined. Germline-derived CDR1 and CDR2 are SGHDN and FVKESK. CDR3 length equals 14 residues. The germline V and J ends were trimmed by 3 bases and 1 base, with 9 bases remaining between them. CDR3 DNA: TGTGCCAGCAGCCATCTCTATATCCAAGAGACCCAGTACTTC. The encoded protein is CASSHLYIQETQYF.

The chain is built from TRBV5-5 and TRBJ2-3; TRBD2 aligns across 11 bases. Trimming took 3 bases from V and 5 from J; bases not matched to a gene: 8. Germline-derived CDR1 and CDR2 are SGHKS and YYEKEE (reference sequence). The CDR3 has 16 amino acids. The CDR3 region has the DNA TGTGCCAGCAGCTCCGGGACTAGCGGTGCGAGAGATACGCAGTATTTT. This codes for CASSSGTSGARDTQYF.